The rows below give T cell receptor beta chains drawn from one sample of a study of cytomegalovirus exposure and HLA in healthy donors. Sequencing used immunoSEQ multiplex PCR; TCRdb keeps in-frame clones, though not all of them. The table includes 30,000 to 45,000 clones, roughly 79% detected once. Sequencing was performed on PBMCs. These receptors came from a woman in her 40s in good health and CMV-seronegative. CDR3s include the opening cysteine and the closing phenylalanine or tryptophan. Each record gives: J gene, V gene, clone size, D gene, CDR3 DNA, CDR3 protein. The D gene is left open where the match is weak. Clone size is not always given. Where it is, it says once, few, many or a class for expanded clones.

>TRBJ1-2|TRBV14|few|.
TGTGCCAGCAGCCATAGACTTGCTAACTATGGCTACACCTTC
CASSHRLANYGYTF
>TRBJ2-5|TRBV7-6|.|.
TGTGCCAGCAGCTTATATGCAGGGCAAGAGACCCAGTACTTC
CASSLYAGQETQYF
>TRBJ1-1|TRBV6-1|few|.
TGTGCCAGCAGCCCGATGGGCACAGGGAACACTGAAGCTTTCTTT
CASSPMGTGNTEAFF
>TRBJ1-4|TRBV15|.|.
TGTGCCACCAGCAGAGGGCTGGCGGGAGCTAATGAAAAACTGTTTTTT
CATSRGLAGANEKLFF
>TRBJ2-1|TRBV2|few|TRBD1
TGTGCCAGCAGGACACAGGGGGAATCCTACTCCTACAATGAGCAGTTCTTC
CASRTQGESYSYNEQFF
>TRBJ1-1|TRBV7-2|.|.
TGTGCCAGCAGTTCCACAGGGAGCACTGAAGCTTTCTTT
CASSSTGSTEAFF
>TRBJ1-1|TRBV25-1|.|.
TGTGCCAGCGTACTGGACACTGAAGCTTTCTTT
CASVLDTEAFF
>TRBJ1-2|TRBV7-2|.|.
TGTGCCAGCAGCTTAGACCGGGATCATGGCTACACCTTC
CASSLDRDHGYTF
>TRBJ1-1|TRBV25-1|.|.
TGTGCCAGCAGTGAACAAGGGGGTGGGGGCACTGAAGCTTTCTTT
CASSEQGGGGTEAFF
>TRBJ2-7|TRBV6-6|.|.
TGTGCCAGCAGTCGATATCCACTCTACGAGCAGTACTTC
CASSRYPLYEQYF
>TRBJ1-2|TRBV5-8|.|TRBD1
TGTGCCAGCAGCGCAGGGGGCGTCTGGGGCTACACCTTC
CASSAGGVWGYTF
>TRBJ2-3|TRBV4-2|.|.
TGTGCCAGCAGCCAAACATCTAGGAGTAGCACAGATACGCAGTATTTT
CASSQTSRSSTDTQYF
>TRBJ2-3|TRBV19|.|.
TGTGCCAGTAGTCCCGAAGCGCGGCAAACAGATACGCAGTATTTT
CASSPEARQTDTQYF
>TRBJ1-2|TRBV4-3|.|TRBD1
TGCGCCAGCAGCCAAGGGGGCGGCAGGGGGCCCTATGGCTACACCTTC
CASSQGGGRGPYGYTF
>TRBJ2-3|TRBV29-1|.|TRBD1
TGCAGCGTTGGAAGGGGGCCGGGAGATACGCAGTATTTT
CSVGRGPGDTQYF